Given below is one T cell receptor (beta chain) in context. The antigen remains undetermined. Researchers tagged individual cDNA molecules with unique molecular identifiers. From the 5' RACE reads, TCRdb called clonotypes with MiXCR, one entry per CDR3 protein. The sample has tens of thousands of distinct CDR3 sequences; roughly 10% are singletons. This record belongs to a study of early T cells in non-severe SARS-CoV-2 infection. Study-wide background: Sequencing input comprised bulk RNA from unsorted whole blood; chain pairing was not available. Regarding the study as a whole: There was a bias toward anti-spike CD8 responses in VDJdb matching, which missed private and CD4 specificities.

V shed 5 bases and J 0 bases; nucleotides not matched to a gene: 5. Germline V gene sequence: CDR1 PRHDT, CDR2 FYEKMQ (reference sequence). The CDR3 length is 15 residues. This TCR was recovered from an adult who was a healthcare worker with PCR-confirmed SARS-CoV-2 infection or an uninfected control (not recorded which). Sample: whole blood, taken at baseline. The chain carries TRBV13 and TRBJ2-3; 7 bases are shared with TRBD1. The CDR3 loop is CASSGNRGSTDTQYF. The CDR3 bases are TGTGCCAGCAGCGGAAACAGGGGTAGCACAGATACGCAGTATTTT.